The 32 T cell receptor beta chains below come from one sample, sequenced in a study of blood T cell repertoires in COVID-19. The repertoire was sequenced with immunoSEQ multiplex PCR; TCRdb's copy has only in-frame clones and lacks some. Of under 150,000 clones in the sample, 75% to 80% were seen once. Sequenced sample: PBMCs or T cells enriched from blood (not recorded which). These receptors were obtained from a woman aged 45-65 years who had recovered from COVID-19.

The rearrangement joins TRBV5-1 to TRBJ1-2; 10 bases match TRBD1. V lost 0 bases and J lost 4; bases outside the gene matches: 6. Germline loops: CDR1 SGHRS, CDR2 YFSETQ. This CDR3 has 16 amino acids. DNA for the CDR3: TGCGCCAGCAGCTTGGTGACAGGGGGCGCAGGCTATGGCTACACCTTC. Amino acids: CASSLVTGGAGYGYTF.

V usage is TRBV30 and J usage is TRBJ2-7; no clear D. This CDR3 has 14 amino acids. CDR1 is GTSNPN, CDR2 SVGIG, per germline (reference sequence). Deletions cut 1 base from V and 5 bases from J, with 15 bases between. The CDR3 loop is CAWSGAPVFNEQYF. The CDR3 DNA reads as TGTGCCTGGAGTGGAGCGCCCGTTTTCAACGAGCAGTACTTC.

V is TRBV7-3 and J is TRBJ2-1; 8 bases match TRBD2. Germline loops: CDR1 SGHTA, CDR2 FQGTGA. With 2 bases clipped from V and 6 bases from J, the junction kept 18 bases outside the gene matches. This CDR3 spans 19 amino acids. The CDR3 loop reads CASSLGGPYGRASGNEQFF. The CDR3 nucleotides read TGTGCCAGCAGCTTAGGGGGTCCCTACGGGAGGGCCTCAGGCAATGAGCAGTTCTTC.

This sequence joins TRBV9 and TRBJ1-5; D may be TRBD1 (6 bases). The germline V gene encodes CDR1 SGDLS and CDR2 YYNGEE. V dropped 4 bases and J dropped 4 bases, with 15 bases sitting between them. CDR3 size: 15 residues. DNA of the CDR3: TGTGCCAGCAGCACGACTGACAGGAGGAATCAGCCCCAGCATTTT. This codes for CASSTTDRRNQPQHF.

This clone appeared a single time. As DNA, the CDR3 is TGTGCCAGCGTAATTGGACAGGGGGGGCACCAAGAGACCCAGTACTTC. Encoded protein: CASVIGQGGHQETQYF. The chain joins TRBV2 to TRBJ2-5, with 10 bases aligning to TRBD1. CDR1 SNHLY and CDR2 FYNNEI come from the germline V gene. Trimming took 8 bases from V and 0 from J; bases not matched to a gene: 9. The length of the CDR3 is 16 residues.

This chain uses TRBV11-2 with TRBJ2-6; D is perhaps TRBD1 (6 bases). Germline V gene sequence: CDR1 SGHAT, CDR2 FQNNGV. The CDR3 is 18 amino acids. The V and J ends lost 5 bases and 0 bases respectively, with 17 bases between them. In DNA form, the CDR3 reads TGTGCCAGCAGCGATAGGGGACACCTCAGCTCTGGGGCCAACGTCCTGACTTTC. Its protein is CASSDRGHLSSGANVLTF.

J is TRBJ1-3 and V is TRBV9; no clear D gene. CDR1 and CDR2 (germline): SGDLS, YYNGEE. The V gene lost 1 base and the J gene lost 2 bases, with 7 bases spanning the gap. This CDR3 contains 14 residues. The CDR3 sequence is CASSVSLTGNTIYF. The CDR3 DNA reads TGTGCCAGCAGCGTATCCCTAACTGGAAACACCATATATTTT.

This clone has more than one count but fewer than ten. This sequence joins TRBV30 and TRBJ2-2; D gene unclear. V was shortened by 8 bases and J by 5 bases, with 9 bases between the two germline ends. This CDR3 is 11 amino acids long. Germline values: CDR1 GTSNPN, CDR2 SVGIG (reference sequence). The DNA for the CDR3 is TGTGCCCATAAAGAGACCGGGGAGCTGTTTTTT. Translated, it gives CAHKETGELFF. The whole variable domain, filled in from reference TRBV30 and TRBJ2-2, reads SQTIHQWPATLVQPVGSPLSLECTVEGTSNPNLYWYRQAAGRGLQLLFYSVGIGQISSEVPQNLSASRPQDRQFILSSKKLLLSDSGFYLCAHKETGELFFGEGSRLTVL.

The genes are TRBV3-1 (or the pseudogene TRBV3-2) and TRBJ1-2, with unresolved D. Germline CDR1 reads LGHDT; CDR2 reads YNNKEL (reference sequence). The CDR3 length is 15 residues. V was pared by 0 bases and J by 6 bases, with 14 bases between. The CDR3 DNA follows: TGTGCCAGCAGCCAAGACTTAGGACGGACTAATGGCTACACCTTC. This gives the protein CASSQDLGRTNGYTF.

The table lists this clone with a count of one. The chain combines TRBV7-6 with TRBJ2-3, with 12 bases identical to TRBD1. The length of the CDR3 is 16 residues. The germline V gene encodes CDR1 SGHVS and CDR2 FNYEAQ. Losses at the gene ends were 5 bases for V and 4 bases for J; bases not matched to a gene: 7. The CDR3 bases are TGTGCCAGCAGCCCCACCGGGACAGGGGGCCCAGATACGCAGTATTTT. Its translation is CASSPTGTGGPDTQYF.

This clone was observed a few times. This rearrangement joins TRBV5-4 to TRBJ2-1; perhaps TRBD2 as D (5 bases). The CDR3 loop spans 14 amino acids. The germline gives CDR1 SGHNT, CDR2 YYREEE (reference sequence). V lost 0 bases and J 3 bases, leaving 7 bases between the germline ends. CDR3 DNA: TGTGCCAGCAGCTTGGATAGCGTCTACAATGAGCAGTTCTTC. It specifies CASSLDSVYNEQFF. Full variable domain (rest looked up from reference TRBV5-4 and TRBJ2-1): ETGVTQSPTHLIKTRGQQVTLRCSSQSGHNTVSWYQQALGQGPQFIFQYYREEENGRGNFPPRFSGLQFPNYSSELNVNALELDDSALYLCASSLDSVYNEQFFGPGTRLTVL.

CDR3 protein: CASSSISRQGGEQFF. DNA of the CDR3: TGTGCCAGCAGCTCCATTTCAAGACAGGGGGGTGAGCAGTTCTTC. This chain uses TRBV11-2 with TRBJ2-1; 9 bases line up with TRBD1. V was clipped by 4 bases and J by 9 bases; unmatched bases: 10. Germline V CDR1 and CDR2: SGHAT, FQNNGV. This CDR3 region has 15 residues.

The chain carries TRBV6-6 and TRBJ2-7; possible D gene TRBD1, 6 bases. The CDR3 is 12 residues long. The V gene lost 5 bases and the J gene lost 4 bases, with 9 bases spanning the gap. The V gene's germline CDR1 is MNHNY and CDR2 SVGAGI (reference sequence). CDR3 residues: CASSRTDYEQYF. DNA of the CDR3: TGTGCCAGCAGTCGGACAGATTACGAGCAGTACTTC.

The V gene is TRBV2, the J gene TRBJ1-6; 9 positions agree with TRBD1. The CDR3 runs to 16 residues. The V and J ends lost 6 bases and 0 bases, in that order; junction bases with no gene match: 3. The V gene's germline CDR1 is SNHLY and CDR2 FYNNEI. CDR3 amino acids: CASSGQGSSYNSPLHF. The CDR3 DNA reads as TGTGCCAGCAGCGGACAGGGGAGCTCCTATAATTCACCCCTCCACTTT.

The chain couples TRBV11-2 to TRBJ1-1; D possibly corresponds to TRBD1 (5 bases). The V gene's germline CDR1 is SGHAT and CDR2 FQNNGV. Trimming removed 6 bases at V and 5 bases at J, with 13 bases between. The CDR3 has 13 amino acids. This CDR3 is CASSLPPGTEAFF. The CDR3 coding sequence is TGTGCCAGCAGTCTCCCCCCAGGGACTGAAGCTTTCTTT.

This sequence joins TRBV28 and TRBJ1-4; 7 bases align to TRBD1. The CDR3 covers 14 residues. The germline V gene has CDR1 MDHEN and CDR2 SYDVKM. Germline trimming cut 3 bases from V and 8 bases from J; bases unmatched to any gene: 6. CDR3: CASSLGQWREKLFF. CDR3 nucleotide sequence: TGTGCCAGCAGTTTGGGACAGTGGCGCGAAAAACTGTTTTTT.

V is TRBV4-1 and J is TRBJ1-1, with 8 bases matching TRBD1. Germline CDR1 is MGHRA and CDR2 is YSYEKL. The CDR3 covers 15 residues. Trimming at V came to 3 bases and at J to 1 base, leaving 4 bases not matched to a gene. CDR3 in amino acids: CASSHPGTGNTEAFF. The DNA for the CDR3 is TGCGCCAGCAGCCACCCCGGGACAGGGAACACTGAAGCTTTCTTT.

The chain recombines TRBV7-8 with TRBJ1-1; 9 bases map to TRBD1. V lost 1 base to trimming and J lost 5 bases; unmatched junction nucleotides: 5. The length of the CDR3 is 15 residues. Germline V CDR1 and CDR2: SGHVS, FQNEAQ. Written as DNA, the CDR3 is TGTGCCAGCAGCTTAGGCGGGACAGGGAAGACTGAAGCTTTCTTT. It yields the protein CASSLGGTGKTEAFF.

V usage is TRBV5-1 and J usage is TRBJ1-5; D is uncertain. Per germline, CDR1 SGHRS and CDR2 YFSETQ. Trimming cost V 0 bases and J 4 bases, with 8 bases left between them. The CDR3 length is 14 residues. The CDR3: CASSLVPENQPQHF. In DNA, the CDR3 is TGCGCCAGCAGCTTGGTGCCAGAAAATCAGCCCCAGCATTTT.

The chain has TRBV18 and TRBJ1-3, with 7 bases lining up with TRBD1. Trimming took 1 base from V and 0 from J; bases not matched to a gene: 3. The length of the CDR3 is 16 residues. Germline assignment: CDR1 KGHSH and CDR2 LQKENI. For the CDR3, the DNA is TGTGCCAGCTCACCACGGACAGGCAGCTCTGGAAACACCATATATTTT. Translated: CASSPRTGSSGNTIYF.

The CDR3 bases are TGTGCCAGCAGCGAAAATAGAGGGGACAGGACGATTAATCAGCCCCAGCATTTT. It encodes CASSENRGDRTINQPQHF. J is TRBJ1-5 and V is TRBV4-2; 8 positions agree with TRBD1. CDR1 and CDR2 from the germline V gene are LGHNA and YNFKEQ. The V gene end was trimmed by 5 bases and the J gene end by 4 bases; junction bases not matched to a gene: 16. The CDR3 covers 18 residues.

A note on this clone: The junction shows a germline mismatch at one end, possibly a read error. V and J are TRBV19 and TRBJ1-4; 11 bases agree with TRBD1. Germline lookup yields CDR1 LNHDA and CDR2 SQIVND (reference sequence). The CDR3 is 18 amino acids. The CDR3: CANSSGQGDSLTNEKLFF. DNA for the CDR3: TGTGCCAATAGTTCGGGACAGGGGGATTCTCTTACTAATGAAAAACTGTTTTTT.

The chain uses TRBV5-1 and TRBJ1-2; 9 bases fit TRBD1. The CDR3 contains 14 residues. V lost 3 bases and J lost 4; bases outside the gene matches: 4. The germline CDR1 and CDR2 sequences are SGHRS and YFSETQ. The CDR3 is CASSSAGQGYGYTF. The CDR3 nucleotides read TGCGCCAGCAGCTCTGCGGGACAGGGCTATGGCTACACCTTC.

The CDR3 reads CASSPGTSGGYEQYF. CDR3 nucleotides: TGTGCCAGCAGCCCCGGGACTAGCGGGGGCTACGAGCAGTACTTC. The chain couples TRBV5-5 to TRBJ2-7, with TRBD2 matching 14 bases. The V segment lost 4 bases and the J segment 3 bases; nucleotides outside the gene matches: 3. The CDR3 covers 15 residues. CDR1 SGHKS and CDR2 YYEKEE come from the germline V gene (reference sequence). Based on the CDR3 plus reference TRBV5-5 and TRBJ2-7, the full variable domain is DAGVTQSPTHLIKTRGQQVTLRCSPISGHKSVSWYQQVLGQGPQFIFQYYEKEERGRGNFPDRFSARQFPNYSSELNVNALLLGDSALYLCASSPGTSGGYEQYFGPGTRLTVT.

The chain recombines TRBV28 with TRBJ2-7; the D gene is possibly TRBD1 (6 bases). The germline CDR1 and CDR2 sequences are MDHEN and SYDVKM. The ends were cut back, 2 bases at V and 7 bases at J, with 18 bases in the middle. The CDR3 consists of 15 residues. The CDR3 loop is CASSLRAGVRGEQYF. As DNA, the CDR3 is TGTGCCAGCAGTTTACGGGCAGGGGTACGGGGAGAGCAGTACTTC.

The CDR3 loop reads CASSFQGYEQYF. The DNA of the CDR3 is TGTGCCAGCAGTTTCCAGGGCTACGAGCAGTACTTC. The gene calls are TRBV12-3 or TRBV12-4 and TRBJ2-7, with a weak D call TRBD1 (5 bases). V was trimmed by 3 bases and J by 3 bases, leaving 6 bases between them. CDR3 length equals 12 residues.

CDR3 coding DNA: TGTGCCAGCAGCTTAAGCGGGAGGGGGCTCTACAATGAGCAGTTCTTC. Translating it yields CASSLSGRGLYNEQFF. The V call is TRBV7-6, the J call TRBJ2-1, with 10 bases fitting TRBD2. Germline V CDR1 and CDR2: SGHVS, FNYEAQ. With 2 bases clipped from V and 3 bases from J, the junction kept 4 bases outside the gene matches. The length of the CDR3 is 16 residues.

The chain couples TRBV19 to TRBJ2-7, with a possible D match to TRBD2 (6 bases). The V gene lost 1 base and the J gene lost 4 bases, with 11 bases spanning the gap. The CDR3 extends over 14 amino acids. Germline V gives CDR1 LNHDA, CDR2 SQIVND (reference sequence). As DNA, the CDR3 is TGTGCCAGTAGTATAGGACTCCGGGGGTACGAGCAGTACTTC. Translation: CASSIGLRGYEQYF.

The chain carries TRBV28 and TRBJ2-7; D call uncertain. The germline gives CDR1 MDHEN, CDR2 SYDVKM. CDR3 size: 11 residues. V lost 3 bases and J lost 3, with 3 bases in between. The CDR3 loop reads CASSFGYEQYF. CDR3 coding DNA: TGTGCCAGCAGTTTCGGCTACGAGCAGTACTTC. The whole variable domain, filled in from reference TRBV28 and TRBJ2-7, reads DVKVTQSSRYLVKRTGEKVFLECVQDMDHENMFWYRQDPGLGLRLIYFSYDVKMKEKGDIPEGYSVSREKKERFSLILESASTNQTSMYLCASSFGYEQYFGPGTRLTVT.

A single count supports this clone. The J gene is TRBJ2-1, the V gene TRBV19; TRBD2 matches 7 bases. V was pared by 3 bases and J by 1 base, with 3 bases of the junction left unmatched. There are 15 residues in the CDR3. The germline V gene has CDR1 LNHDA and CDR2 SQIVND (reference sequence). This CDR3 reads CASSILADSYNEQFF. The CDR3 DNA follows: TGTGCCAGTAGTATCCTAGCGGATTCCTACAATGAGCAGTTCTTC. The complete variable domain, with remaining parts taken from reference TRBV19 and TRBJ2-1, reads DGGITQSPKYLFRKEGQNVTLSCEQNLNHDAMYWYRQDPGQGLRLIYYSQIVNDFQKGDIAEGYSVSREKKESFPLTVTSAQKNPTAFYLCASSILADSYNEQFFGPGTRLTVL.

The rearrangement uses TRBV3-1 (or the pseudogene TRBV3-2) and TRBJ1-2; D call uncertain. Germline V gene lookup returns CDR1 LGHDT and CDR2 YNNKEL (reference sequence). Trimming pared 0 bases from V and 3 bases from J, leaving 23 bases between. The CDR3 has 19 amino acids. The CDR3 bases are TGTGCCAGCAGCCAAGATTTCTTGATTCCGGGCGGGGTAGACTATGGCTACACCTTC. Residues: CASSQDFLIPGGVDYGYTF.

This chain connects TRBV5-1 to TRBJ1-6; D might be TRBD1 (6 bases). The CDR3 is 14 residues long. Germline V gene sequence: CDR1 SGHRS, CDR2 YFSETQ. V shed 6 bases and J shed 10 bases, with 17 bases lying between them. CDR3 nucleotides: TGCGCCAGCAAGCCCCTCCCAGGGGACTCACCCCTCCACTTT. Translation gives CASKPLPGDSPLHF.